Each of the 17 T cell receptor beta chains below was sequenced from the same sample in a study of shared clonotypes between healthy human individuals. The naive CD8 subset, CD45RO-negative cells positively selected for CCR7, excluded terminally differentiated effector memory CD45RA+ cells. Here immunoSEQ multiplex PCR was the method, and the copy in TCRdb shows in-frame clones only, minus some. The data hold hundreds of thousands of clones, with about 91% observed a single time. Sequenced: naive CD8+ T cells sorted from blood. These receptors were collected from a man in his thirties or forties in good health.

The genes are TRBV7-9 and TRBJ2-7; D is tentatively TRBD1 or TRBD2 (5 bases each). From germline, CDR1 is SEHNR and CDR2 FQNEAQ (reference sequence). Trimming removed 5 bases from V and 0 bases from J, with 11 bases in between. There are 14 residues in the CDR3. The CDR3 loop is CASSRDGASYEQYF. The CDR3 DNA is TGTGCCAGCAGCCGGGACGGCGCCTCCTACGAGCAGTACTTC.

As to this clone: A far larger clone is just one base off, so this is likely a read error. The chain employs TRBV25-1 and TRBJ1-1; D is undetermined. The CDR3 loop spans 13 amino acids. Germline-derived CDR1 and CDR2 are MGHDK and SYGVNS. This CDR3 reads CASSPQRNTEAFF. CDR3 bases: TGCGCCAGCAGCCCCCAACGGAACACTGAAGCTTTCTTT.

CDR3 sequence: CASSLAIDEQYF. The CDR3 bases are TGTGCCAGCAGCTTGGCCATCGACGAGCAGTACTTC. This sequence joins TRBV5-4 and TRBJ2-7; D gene unclear. The CDR3 covers 12 residues. Germline CDR1 is SGHNT and CDR2 is YYREEE (reference sequence). Deletions cut 0 bases from V and 5 bases from J, with 6 bases between.

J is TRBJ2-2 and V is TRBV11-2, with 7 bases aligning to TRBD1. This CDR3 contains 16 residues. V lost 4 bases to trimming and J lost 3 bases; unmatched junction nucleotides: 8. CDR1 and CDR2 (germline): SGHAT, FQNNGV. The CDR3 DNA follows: TGTGCCAGCAGCTCCGGGACAGTGGGCGACACCGGGGAGCTGTTTTTT. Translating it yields CASSSGTVGDTGELFF. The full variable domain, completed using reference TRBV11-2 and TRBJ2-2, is EAGVAQSPRYKIIEKRQSVAFWCNPISGHATLYWYQQILGQGPKLLIQFQNNGVVDDSQLPKDRFSAERLKGVDSTLKIQPAKLEDSAVYLCASSSGTVGDTGELFFGEGSRLTVL.

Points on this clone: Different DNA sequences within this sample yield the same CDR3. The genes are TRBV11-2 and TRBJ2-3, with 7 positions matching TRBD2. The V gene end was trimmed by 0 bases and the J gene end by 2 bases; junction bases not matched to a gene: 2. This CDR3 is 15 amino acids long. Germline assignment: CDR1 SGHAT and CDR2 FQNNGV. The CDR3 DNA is TGTGCCAGCAGCTTAGAGCTAGCGGTCACAGATACGCAGTATTTT. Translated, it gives CASSLELAVTDTQYF.

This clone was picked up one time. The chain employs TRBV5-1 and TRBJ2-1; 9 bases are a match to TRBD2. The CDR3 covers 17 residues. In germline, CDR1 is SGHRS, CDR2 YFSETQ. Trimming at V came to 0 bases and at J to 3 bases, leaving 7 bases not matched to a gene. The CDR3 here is CASSLVLAGTVYNEQFF. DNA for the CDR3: TGCGCCAGCAGCTTGGTGCTAGCGGGGACCGTCTACAATGAGCAGTTCTTC.

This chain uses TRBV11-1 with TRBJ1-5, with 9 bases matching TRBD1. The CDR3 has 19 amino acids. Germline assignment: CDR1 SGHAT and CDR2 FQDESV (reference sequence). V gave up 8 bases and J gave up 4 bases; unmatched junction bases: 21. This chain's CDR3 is CASWRVPGSTTGGNQPQHF. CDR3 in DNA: TGTGCCAGCTGGCGTGTTCCCGGTAGTACGACAGGGGGGAATCAGCCCCAGCATTTT.

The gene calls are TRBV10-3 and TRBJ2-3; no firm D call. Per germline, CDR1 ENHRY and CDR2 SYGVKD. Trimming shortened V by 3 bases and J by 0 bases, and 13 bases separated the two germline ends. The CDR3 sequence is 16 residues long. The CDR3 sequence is CAISDLNTRSTDTQYF. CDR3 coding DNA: TGTGCCATCAGTGACCTTAATACTCGTAGCACAGATACGCAGTATTTT.

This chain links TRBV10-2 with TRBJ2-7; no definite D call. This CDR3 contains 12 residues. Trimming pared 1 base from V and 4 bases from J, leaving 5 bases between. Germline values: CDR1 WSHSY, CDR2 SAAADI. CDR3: CASSEFGYEQYF. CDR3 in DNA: TGCGCCAGCAGTGAGTTTGGATACGAGCAGTACTTC.

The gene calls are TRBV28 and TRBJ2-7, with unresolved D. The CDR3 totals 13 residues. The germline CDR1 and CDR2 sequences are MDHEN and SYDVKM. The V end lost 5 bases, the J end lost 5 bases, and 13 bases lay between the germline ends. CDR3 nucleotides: TGTGCCAGCAGTCGACGGGTGGTGAACGAGCAGTACTTC. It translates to CASSRRVVNEQYF.

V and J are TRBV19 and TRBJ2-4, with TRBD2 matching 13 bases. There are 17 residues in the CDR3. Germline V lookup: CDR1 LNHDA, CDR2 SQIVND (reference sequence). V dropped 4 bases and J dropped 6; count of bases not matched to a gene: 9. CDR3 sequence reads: CASSRRLAGGVLNIQYF. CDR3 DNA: TGTGCCAGTAGTAGGAGACTAGCGGGAGGCGTATTAAACATTCAGTACTTC.

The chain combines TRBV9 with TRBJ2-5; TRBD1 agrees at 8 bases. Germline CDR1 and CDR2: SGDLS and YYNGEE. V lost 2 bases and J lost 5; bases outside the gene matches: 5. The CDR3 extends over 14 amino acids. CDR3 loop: CASSVGQGLETQYF. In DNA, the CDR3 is TGTGCCAGCAGCGTTGGACAGGGATTGGAGACCCAGTACTTC.

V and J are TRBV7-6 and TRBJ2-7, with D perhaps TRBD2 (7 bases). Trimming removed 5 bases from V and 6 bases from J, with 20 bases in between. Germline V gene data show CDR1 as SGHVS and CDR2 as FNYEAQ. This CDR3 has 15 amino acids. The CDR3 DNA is TGTGCCAGCAGCCGCTCGAGGGGGAGGGCCGGCGAGCAGTACTTC. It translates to CASSRSRGRAGEQYF. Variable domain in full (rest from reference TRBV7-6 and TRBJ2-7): GAGVSQSPRYKVTKRGQDVALRCDPISGHVSLYWYRQALGQGPEFLTYFNYEAQQDKSGLPNDRFSAERPEGSISTLTIQRTEQRDSAMYRCASSRSRGRAGEQYFGPGTRLTVT.

CDR3 loop: CASSPPDGGAYNEQFF. The CDR3, as DNA: TGTGCCAGCAGTCCGCCTGATGGGGGGGCCTACAATGAGCAGTTCTTC. The chain employs TRBV28 and TRBJ2-1, with TRBD2 matching over 7 bases. CDR1 is MDHEN, CDR2 SYDVKM, per germline. Germline trimming cut 5 bases from V and 2 bases from J; bases unmatched to any gene: 9. CDR3 length: 16 amino acids.

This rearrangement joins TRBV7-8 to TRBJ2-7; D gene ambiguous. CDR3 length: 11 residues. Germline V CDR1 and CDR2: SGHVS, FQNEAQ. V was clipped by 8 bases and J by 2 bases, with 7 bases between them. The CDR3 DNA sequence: TGTGCCAGCGGCACGGCCTACGAGCAGTACTTC. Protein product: CASGTAYEQYF.

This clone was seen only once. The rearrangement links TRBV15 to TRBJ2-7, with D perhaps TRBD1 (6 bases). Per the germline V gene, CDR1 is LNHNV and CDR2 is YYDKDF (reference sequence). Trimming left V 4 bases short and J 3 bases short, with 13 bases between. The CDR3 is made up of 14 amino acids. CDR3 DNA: TGTGCCACCAGCAATTCAGGGGTCAGCTACGAGCAGTACTTC. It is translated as CATSNSGVSYEQYF.

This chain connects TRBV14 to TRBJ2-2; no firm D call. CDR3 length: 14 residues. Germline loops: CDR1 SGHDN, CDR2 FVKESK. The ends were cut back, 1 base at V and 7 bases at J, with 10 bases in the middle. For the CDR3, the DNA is TGTGCCAGCAGCCAAGTGGTCTGGGGCGGGGAGCTGTTTTTT. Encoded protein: CASSQVVWGGELFF.